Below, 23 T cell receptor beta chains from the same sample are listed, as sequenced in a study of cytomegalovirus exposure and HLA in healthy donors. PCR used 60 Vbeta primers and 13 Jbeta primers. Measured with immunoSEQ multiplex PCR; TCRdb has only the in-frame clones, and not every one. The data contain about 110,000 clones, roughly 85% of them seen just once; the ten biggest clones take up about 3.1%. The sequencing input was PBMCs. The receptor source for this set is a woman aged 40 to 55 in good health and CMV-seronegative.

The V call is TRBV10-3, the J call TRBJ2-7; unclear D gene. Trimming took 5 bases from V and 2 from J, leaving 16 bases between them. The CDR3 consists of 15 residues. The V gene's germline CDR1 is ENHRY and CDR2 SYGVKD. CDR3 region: CAISPQDTVTYEQYF. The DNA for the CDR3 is TGTGCCATCAGTCCTCAAGACACAGTTACCTACGAGCAGTACTTC.

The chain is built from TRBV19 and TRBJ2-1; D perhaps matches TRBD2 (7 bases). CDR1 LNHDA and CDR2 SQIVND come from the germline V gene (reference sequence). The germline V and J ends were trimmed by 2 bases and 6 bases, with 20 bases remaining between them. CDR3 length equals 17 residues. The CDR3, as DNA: TGTGCCAGTAGTATAAGGGGGGCGAGGGGAGGGTCCAATGAGCAGTTCTTC. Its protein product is CASSIRGARGGSNEQFF.

CDR3 nucleotide sequence: TGTGCCAGCTCAGACGGGACACGGAGTATGAACACTGAAGCTTTCTTT. Protein sequence: CASSDGTRSMNTEAFF. The chain employs TRBV18 and TRBJ1-1, with D tentatively TRBD1 (6 bases). Trimming left V 5 bases short and J 0 bases short, with 16 bases between. Germline V gene lookup returns CDR1 KGHSH and CDR2 LQKENI. The CDR3 has 16 residues.

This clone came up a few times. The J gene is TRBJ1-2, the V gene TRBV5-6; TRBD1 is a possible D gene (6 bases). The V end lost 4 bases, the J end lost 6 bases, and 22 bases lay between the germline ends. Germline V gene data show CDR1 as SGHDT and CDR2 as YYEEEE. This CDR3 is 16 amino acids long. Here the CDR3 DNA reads TGTGCCAGCAGCCTGAAGAACAGGGAGCTATTACATGGCTACACCTTC. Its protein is CASSLKNRELLHGYTF.

The CDR3 DNA sequence: TGTGCCAGCAGTTTATTTCCCTCTCCCCCCTACAATGAGCAGTTCTTC. Protein product: CASSLFPSPPYNEQFF. This rearrangement joins TRBV28 to TRBJ2-1; D is unresolved. The CDR3 is 16 residues long. V shed 1 base and J shed 2 bases, with 12 bases lying between them. Germline V gene lookup returns CDR1 MDHEN and CDR2 SYDVKM. The full variable domain, its missing parts supplied by reference TRBV28 and TRBJ2-1, is DVKVTQSSRYLVKRTGEKVFLECVQDMDHENMFWYRQDPGLGLRLIYFSYDVKMKEKGDIPEGYSVSREKKERFSLILESASTNQTSMYLCASSLFPSPPYNEQFFGPGTRLTVL.

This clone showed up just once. CDR3 nucleotide sequence: TGTGCCAGCAGTCACGAAGGACAGGGTCGTGAGCAGTTCTTC. The encoded protein is CASSHEGQGREQFF. V is TRBV6-6 and J is TRBJ2-1; 8 nucleotides match TRBD1. This CDR3 region has 14 residues. The J segment lost 9 bases and the V segment lost 5 bases, leaving 9 bases of the junction unmatched. The germline V gene encodes CDR1 MNHNY and CDR2 SVGAGI (reference sequence).

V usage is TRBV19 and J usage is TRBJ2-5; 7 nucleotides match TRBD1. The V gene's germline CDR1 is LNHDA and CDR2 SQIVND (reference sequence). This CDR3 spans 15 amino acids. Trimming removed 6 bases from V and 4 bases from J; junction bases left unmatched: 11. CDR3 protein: CASSRDRETGETQYF. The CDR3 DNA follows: TGTGCCAGTAGCCGAGACAGGGAGACGGGAGAGACCCAGTACTTC.

The CDR3 sequence is CASSVEGAPTQYF. CDR3 in DNA: TGTGCCAGCAGCGTAGAGGGGGCCCCCACGCAGTATTTT. The chain is built from TRBV9 and TRBJ2-3; 7 nucleotides match TRBD1. In germline, CDR1 is SGDLS, CDR2 YYNGEE. There are 13 residues in the CDR3. Trimming at V came to 0 bases and at J to 9 bases, leaving 4 bases not matched to a gene. Variable domain in full (rest from reference TRBV9 and TRBJ2-3): DSGVTQTPKHLITATGQRVTLRCSPRSGDLSVYWYQQSLDQGLQFLIQYYNGEERAKGNILERFSAQQFPDLHSELNLSSLELGDSALYFCASSVEGAPTQYFGPGTRLTVL.

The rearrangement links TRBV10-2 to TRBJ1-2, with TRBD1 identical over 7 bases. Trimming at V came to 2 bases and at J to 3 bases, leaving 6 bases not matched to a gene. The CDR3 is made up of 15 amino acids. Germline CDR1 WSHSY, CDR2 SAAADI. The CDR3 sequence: CASSETGDSYYGYTF. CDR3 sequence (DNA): TGCGCCAGCAGTGAGACAGGGGACTCCTACTATGGCTACACCTTC.

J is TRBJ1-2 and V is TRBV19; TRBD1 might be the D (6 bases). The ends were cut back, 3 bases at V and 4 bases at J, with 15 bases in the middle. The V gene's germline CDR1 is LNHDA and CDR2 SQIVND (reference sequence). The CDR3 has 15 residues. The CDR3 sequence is CASSIVGTSIYGYTF. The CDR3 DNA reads TGTGCCAGTAGTATCGTGGGGACATCAATCTATGGCTACACCTTC.

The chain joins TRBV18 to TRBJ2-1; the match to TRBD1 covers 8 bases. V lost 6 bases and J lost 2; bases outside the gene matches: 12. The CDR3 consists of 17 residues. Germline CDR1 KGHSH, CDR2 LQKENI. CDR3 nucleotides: TGTGCCAGCTCCACCGGGGGTGACAGGGGAACCTACAATGAGCAGTTCTTC. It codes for CASSTGGDRGTYNEQFF.

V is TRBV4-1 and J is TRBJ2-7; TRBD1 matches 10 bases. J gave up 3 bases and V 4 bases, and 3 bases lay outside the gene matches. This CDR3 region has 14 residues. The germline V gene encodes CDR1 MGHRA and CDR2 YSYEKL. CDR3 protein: CASSLGQGIYEQYF. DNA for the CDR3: TGCGCCAGCAGCCTGGGACAGGGGATCTACGAGCAGTACTTC.

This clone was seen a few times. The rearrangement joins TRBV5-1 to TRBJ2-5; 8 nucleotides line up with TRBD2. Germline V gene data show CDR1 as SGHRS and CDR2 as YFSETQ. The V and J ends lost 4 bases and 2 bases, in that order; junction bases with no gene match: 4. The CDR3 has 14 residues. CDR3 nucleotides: TGCGCCAGCAGCAAGGGACTAGAACAAGAGACCCAGTACTTC. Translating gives CASSKGLEQETQYF.

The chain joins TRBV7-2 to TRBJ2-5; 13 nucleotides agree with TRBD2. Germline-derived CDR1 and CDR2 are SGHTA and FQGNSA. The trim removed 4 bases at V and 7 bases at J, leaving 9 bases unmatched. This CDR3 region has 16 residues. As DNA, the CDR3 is TGTGCCAGCAGCTCGAGGACTAGCGGGGGCGGGGGGACCCAGTACTTC. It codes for CASSSRTSGGGGTQYF.

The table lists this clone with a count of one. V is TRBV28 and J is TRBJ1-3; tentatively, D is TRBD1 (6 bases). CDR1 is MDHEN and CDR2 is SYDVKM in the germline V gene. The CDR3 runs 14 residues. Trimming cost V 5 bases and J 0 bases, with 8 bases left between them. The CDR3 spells CASSGQRSGNTIYF. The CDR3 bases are TGTGCCAGCAGTGGACAGCGCTCTGGAAACACCATATATTTT.

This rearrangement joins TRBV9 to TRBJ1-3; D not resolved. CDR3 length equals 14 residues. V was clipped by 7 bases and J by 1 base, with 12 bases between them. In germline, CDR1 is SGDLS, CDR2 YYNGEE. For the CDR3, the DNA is TGTGCCAGCCGAGGGCGCGGGTCTGGAAACACCATATATTTT. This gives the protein CASRGRGSGNTIYF.

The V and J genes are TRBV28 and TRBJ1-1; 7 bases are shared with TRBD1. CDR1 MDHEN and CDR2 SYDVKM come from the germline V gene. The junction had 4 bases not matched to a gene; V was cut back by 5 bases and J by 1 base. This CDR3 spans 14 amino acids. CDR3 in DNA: TGTGCCAGCAGTCCCGGGACAGCGAACACTGAAGCTTTCTTT. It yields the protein CASSPGTANTEAFF.

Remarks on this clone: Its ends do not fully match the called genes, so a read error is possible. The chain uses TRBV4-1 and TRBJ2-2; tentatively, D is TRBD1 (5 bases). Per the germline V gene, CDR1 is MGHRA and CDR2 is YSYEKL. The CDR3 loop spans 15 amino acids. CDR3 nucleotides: TGCACCAGCAGGAAAGGGGAATCGAACACCGGGGAGCTGTTTTTT. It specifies CTSRKGESNTGELFF.

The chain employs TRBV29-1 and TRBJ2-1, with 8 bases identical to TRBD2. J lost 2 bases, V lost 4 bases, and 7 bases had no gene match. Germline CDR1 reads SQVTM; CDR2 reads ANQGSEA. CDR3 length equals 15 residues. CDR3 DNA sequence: TGCAGCGTTGTCCCTGGCGGGGGGCCCTACAATGAGCAGTTCTTC. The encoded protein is CSVVPGGGPYNEQFF.

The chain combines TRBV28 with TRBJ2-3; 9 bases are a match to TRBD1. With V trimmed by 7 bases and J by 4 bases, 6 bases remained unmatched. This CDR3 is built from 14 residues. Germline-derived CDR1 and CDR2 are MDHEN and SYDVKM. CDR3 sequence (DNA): TGTGCCAGCACAGACAGGGGGAGGTCAGATACGCAGTATTTT. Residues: CASTDRGRSDTQYF. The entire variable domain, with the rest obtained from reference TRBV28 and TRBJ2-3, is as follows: DVKVTQSSRYLVKRTGEKVFLECVQDMDHENMFWYRQDPGLGLRLIYFSYDVKMKEKGDIPEGYSVSREKKERFSLILESASTNQTSMYLCASTDRGRSDTQYFGPGTRLTVL.

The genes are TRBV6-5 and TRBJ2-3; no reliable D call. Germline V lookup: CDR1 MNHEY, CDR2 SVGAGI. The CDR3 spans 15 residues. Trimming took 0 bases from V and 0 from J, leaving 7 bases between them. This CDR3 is CASSYSSESTDTQYF. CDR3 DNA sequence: TGTGCCAGCAGTTACTCCAGTGAAAGCACAGATACGCAGTATTTT.

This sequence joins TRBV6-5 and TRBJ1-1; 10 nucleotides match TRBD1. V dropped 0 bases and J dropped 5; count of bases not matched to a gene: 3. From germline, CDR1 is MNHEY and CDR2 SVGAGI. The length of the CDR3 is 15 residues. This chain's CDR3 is CASSYSRTGGTEAFF. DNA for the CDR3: TGTGCCAGCAGTTACTCTCGGACAGGGGGTACTGAAGCTTTCTTT.

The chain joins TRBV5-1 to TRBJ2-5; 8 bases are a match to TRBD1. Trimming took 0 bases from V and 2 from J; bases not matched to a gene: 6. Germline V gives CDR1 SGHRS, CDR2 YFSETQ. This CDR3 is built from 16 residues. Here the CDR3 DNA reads TGCGCCAGCAGCTTGGTGACAGGGGACCAGCAAGAGACCCAGTACTTC. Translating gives CASSLVTGDQQETQYF.